This T cell receptor beta chain was identified in a study of blood T cell repertoires in COVID-19 (dated by TCRdb to about 2020). Context from the whole study: Samples from collaborators originated in the United States, Italy and Spain and spanned both the acute and convalescent phases of COVID-19. The repertoires were made available in a free public database intended to serve as a resource for research on the immune response to SARS-CoV-2. A de-identified subject ID, COVID-19 status, age in years and sex were almost always included in the sample metadata. Deeply sampled blood TCRbeta repertoires from subjects exposed to, actively infected with, or recovered from COVID-19 were included in the dataset. Samples were obtained from the ongoing ImmuneRACE study (first 160 participants) and from 950 to 1,500 subjects provided by 6 global collaborators. Where available, HLA class I and class II types were obtained from metadata supplied by the sample provider rather than from assay-based typing. The material from the prospective study consisted of cDNA or gDNA derived from T cells, B-cell-depleted T cells, or PBMCs.

From the cysteine up to the phenylalanine, the CDR3 has a length of 11 residues. Only the CDR3 portion is preserved as DNA: 33 bases, with reading frame beginning at the first base. V loses 7 bases at its end and J loses 6 bases; junction bases beyond the gene matches: 4. In the germline V gene, CDR1 corresponds to SQVTM and CDR2 to ANQGSEA. As to this clone: No antigen is known for it. Base qualities are not at hand, and no much larger clone is one base apart.

Each collaborating institution followed its own protocols to collect whole blood in K2EDTA tubes. For TCRbeta analysis, collaborators shipped samples in one of three forms: frozen whole blood, isolated PBMCs, or DNA extracted from either of those sample types. What the study reported, not specific to this receptor: How much clinical and demographic metadata was included differed by source and by participant, and the metadata was provided uncurated.

TCRbeta CDR3 regions were amplified from genomic DNA using the immunoSEQ Assay, a bias-controlled multiplex PCR. On the authors' methods: The number of nucleated cells in each sample was estimated by amplification of reference gene primers within the assay. To quantify the absolute abundance of each unique TCRbeta CDR3 rearrangement, sequence reads were collapsed and filtered. Productive Simpson clonality was computed per sample as the square root of Simpson's diversity index over productive rearrangements. This is the immuneACCESS table as TCRdb keeps it, with only in-frame sequences that have V and J called. A part of the clones is gone; compared with another copy, unresolved V genes explain less than half, and the rest is unexplained. V and J calls and clone size are copied from that table; D and trimming were computed from the DNA. The sample table contains roughly 77,000 clones; only one count was recorded for about 80% of them. Of the sample, around 5% falls within the top ten clones.

The source of this sequence is a woman in her seventies with acute or convalescent COVID-19. The chain uses TRBV29-1 and TRBJ1-2; TRBD1 agrees with 8 junctional bases. Material: peripheral blood. The DNA sequence is TGCAGCGCGGTGACAGGGGATGGCTACACCTTC. Translation gives CSAVTGDGYTF.